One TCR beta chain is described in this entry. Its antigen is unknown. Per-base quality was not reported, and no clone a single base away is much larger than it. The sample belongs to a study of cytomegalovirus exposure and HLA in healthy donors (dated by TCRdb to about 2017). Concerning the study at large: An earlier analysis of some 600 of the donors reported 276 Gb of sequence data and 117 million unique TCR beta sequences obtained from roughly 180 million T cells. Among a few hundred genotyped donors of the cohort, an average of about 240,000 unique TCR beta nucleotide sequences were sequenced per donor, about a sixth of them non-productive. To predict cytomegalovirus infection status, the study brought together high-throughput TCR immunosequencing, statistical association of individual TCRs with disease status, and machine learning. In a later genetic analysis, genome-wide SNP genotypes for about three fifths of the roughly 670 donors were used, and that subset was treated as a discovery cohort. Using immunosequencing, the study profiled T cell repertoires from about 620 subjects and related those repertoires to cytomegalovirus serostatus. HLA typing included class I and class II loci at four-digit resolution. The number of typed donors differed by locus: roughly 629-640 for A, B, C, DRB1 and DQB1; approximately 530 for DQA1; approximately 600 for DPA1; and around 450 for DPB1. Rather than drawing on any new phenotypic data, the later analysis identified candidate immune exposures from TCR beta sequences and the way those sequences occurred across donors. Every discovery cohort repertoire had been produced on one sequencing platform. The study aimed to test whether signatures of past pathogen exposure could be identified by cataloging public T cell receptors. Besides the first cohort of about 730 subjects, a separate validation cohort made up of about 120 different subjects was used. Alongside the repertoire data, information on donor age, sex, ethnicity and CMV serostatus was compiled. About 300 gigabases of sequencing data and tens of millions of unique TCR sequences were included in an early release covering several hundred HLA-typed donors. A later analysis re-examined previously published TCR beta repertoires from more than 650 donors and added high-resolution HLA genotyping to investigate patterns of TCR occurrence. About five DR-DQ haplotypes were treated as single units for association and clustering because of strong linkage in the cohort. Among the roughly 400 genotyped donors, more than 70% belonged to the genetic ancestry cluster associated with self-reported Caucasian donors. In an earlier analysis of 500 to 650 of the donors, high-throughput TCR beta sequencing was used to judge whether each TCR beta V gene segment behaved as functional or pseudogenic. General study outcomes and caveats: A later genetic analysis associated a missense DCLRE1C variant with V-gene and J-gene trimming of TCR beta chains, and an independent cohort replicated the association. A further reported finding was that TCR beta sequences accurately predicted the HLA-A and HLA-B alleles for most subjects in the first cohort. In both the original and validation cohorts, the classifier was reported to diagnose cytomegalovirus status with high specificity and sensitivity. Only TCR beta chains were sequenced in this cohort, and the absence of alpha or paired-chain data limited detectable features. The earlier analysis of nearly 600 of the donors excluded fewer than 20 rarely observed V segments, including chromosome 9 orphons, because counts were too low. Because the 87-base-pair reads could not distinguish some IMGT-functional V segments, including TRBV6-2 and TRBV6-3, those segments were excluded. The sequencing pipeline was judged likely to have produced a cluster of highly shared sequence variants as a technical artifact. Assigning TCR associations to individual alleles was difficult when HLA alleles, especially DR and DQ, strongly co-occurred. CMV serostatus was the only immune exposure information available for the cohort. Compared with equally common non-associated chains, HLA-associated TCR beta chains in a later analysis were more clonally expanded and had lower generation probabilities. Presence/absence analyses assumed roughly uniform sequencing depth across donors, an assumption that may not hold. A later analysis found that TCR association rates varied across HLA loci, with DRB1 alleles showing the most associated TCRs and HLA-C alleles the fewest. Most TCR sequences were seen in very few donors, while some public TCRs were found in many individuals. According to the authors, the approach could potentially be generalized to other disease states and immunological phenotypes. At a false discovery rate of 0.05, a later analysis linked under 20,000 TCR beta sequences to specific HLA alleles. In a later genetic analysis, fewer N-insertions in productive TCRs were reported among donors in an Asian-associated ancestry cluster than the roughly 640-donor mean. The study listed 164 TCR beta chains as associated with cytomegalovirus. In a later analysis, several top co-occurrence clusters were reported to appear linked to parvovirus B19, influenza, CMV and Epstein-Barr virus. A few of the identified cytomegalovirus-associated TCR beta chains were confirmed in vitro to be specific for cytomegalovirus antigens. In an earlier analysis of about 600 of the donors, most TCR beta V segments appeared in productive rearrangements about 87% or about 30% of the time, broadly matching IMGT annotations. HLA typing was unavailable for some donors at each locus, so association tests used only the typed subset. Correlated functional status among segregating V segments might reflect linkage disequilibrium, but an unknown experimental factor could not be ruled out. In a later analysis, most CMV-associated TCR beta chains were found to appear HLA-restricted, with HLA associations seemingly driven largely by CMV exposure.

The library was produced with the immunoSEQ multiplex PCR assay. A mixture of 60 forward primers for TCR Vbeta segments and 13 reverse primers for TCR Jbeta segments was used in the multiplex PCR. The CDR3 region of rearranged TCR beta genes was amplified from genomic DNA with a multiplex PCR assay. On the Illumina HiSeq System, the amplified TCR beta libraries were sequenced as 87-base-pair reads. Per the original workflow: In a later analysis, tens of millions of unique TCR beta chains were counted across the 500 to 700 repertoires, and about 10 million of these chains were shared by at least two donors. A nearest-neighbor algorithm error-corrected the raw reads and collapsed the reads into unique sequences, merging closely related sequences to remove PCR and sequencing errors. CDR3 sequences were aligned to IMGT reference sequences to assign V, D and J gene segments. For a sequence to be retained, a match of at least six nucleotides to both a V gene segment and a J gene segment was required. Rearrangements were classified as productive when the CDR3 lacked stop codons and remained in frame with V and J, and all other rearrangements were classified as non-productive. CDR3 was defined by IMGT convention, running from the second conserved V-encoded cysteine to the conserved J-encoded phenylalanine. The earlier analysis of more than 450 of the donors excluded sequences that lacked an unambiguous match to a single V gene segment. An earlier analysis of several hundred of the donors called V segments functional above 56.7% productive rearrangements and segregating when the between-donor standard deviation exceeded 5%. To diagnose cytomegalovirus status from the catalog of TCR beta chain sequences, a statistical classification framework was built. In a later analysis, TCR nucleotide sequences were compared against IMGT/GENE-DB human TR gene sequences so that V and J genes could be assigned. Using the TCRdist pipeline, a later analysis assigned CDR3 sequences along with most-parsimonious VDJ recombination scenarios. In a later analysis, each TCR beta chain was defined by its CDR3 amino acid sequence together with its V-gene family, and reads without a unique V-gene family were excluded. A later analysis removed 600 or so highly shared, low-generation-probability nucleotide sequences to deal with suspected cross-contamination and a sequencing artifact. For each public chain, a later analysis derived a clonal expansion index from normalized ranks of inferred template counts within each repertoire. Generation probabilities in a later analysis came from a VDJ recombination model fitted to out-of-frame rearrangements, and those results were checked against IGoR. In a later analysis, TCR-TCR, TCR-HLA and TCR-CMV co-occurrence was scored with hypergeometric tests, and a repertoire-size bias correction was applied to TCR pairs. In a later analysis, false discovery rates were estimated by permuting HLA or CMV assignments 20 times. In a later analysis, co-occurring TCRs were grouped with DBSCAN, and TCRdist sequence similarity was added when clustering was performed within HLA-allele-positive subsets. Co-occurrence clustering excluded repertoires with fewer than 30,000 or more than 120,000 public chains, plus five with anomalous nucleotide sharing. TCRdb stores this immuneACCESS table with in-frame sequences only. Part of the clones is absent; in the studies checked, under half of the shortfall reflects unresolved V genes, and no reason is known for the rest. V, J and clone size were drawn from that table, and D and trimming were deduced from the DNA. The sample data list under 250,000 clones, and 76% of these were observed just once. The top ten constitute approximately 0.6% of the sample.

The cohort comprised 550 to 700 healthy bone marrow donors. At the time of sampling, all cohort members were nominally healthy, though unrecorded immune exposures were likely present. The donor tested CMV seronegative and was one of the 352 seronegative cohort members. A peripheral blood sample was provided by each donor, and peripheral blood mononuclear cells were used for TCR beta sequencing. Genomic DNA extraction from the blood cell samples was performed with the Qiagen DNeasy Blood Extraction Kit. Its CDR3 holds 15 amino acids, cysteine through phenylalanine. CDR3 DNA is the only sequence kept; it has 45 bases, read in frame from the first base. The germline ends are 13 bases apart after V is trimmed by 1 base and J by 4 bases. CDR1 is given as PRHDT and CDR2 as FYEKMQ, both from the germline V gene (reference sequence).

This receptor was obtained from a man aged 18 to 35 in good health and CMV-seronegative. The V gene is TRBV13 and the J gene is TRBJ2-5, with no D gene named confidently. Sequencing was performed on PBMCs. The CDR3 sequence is CASSLVVGTGETQYF. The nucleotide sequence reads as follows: TGTGCCAGCAGCTTAGTAGTCGGCACGGGAGAGACCCAGTACTTC.